Listed here are 28 T cell receptor beta chains from one sample, sequenced in a study of blood T cell repertoires in COVID-19. The assay was immunoSEQ multiplex PCR, and TCRdb's table has in-frame clones only and misses some. The table records around 130,000 clones, approximately 88% of them present only once. The sequenced sample consisted of peripheral blood. The receptor set was obtained from a man aged 55-75 years with active or convalescent COVID-19.

The chain is built from TRBV28 and TRBJ1-5; 7 positions agree with TRBD1. V dropped 2 bases and J dropped 0; count of bases not matched to a gene: 1. The CDR3 extends over 15 amino acids. From germline, CDR1 is MDHEN and CDR2 SYDVKM. In DNA, the CDR3 is TGTGCCAGCAGTTTACAGGGGGTTAGCAATCAGCCCCAGCATTTT. Amino acids: CASSLQGVSNQPQHF.

The chain carries TRBV4-3 and TRBJ1-2, with 8 bases identical to TRBD1. J lost 4 bases, V lost 1 base, and 8 bases had no gene match. Germline lookup yields CDR1 LGHNA and CDR2 YSLEER. This CDR3 spans 16 amino acids. Here the CDR3 reads CASSQVDRVATYGYTF. The CDR3 coding sequence is TGCGCCAGCAGCCAAGTGGACAGGGTGGCTACCTATGGCTACACCTTC.

This chain joins TRBV7-2 and TRBJ2-1; 11 bases map to TRBD2. The CDR3 has 15 residues. The trim removed 2 bases at V and 6 bases at J, leaving 3 bases unmatched. Germline V gives CDR1 SGHTA, CDR2 FQGNSA. CDR3 sequence: CASSLTSGSLNEQFF. CDR3 nucleotides: TGTGCCAGCAGCTTAACTAGCGGGAGTCTCAATGAGCAGTTCTTC. The whole variable domain, remainder taken from reference TRBV7-2 and TRBJ2-1, is GAGVSQSPSNKVTEKGKDVELRCDPISGHTALYWYRQSLGQGLEFLIYFQGNSAPDKSGLPSDRFSAERTGGSVSTLTIQRTQQEDSAVYLCASSLTSGSLNEQFFGPGTRLTVL.

This clone has more than one count but fewer than ten. The V call is TRBV2, the J call TRBJ2-1, with TRBD2 identical over 13 bases. V dropped 6 bases and J dropped 2; count of bases not matched to a gene: 4. The CDR3 has 16 amino acids. The germline V gene has CDR1 SNHLY and CDR2 FYNNEI. The CDR3 here is CASRGTSGIPYNEQFF. The CDR3 coding sequence is TGTGCCAGCAGGGGGACTAGCGGGATCCCCTACAATGAGCAGTTCTTC.

The chain is built from TRBV6-1 and TRBJ1-3; D unclear. The V end lost 3 bases, the J end lost 0 bases, and 6 bases lay between the germline ends. The CDR3 runs 14 residues. Germline CDR1 is MNHNS and CDR2 is SASEGT. CDR3 DNA: TGTGCCAGCAGTGAGGCCTTCTCTGGAAACACCATATATTTT. Translation gives CASSEAFSGNTIYF.

The chain joins TRBV9 to TRBJ2-1; TRBD1 aligns across 8 bases. Germline-derived CDR1 and CDR2 are SGDLS and YYNGEE. J lost 5 bases, V lost 4 bases, and 5 bases had no gene match. CDR3 length equals 14 residues. CDR3 nucleotide sequence: TGTGCCAGCAGCCCTTGGACAGGGAACAATGAGCAGTTCTTC. Amino acid sequence: CASSPWTGNNEQFF.

This clone was picked up one time. The rearrangement uses TRBV6-5 and TRBJ1-1; D is perhaps TRBD1 (5 bases). The CDR3 sequence is 15 residues long. V lost 4 bases to trimming and J lost 1 base, with 13 bases between them. Per the germline V gene, CDR1 is MNHEY and CDR2 is SVGAGI. In DNA form, the CDR3 reads TGTGCCAGCAGTTCCCCCGCAGGGAAGAACACTGAAGCTTTCTTT. This sequence encodes CASSSPAGKNTEAFF.

The chain carries TRBV28 and TRBJ1-5; D is perhaps TRBD1 (5 bases). Trimming took off 5 bases at V and 0 bases at J, with 14 bases between the two ends. Germline CDR1 reads MDHEN; CDR2 reads SYDVKM. This CDR3 region has 16 residues. The CDR3 DNA reads TGTGCCAGCAGTATACCCCACAGGAATAGCAATCAGCCCCAGCATTTT. Amino acid sequence: CASSIPHRNSNQPQHF. The full variable domain, rest sourced from reference TRBV28 and TRBJ1-5, is DVKVTQSSRYLVKRTGEKVFLECVQDMDHENMFWYRQDPGLGLRLIYFSYDVKMKEKGDIPEGYSVSREKKERFSLILESASTNQTSMYLCASSIPHRNSNQPQHFGDGTRLSIL.

The chain uses TRBV6-5 and TRBJ2-2, with D tentatively TRBD1 (5 bases). The CDR3 length is 15 residues. The V end was cut by 0 bases, the J end by 4 bases, with 9 bases between. Germline V gene lookup returns CDR1 MNHEY and CDR2 SVGAGI. CDR3 protein: CASSYSNRGTGELFF. In nucleotides, the CDR3 is TGTGCCAGCAGTTACTCGAATAGGGGCACCGGGGAGCTGTTTTTT.

This clone showed up just a few times. V is TRBV25-1 and J is TRBJ1-6; 9 bases match TRBD1. The germline gives CDR1 MGHDK, CDR2 SYGVNS. The CDR3 is 17 amino acids. This CDR3 is CDTMYRDREEYNSPLHF. CDR3 coding DNA: TGTGACACCATGTACCGGGACAGGGAGGAATATAATTCACCCCTCCACTTT.

This chain joins TRBV19 and TRBJ2-7, with a possible D match to TRBD1 (7 bases). The CDR3 has 15 amino acids. Germline values: CDR1 LNHDA, CDR2 SQIVND (reference sequence). Between the trimmed V and J ends, which lost 7 bases and 2 bases, there was a span of 18 bases. CDR3 loop: CASKPRQGGTYEQYF. The CDR3 DNA reads TGTGCCAGTAAACCGAGACAGGGCGGGACCTACGAGCAGTACTTC.

The J gene is TRBJ2-3, the V gene TRBV28, with D unclear. V lost 3 bases to trimming and J lost 3 bases, with 25 bases between them. Germline CDR1 and CDR2: MDHEN and SYDVKM. The CDR3 spans 19 residues. CDR3 sequence: CASSFLLRLPQLGTDTQYF. The CDR3 bases are TGTGCCAGCAGTTTTTTGCTACGACTCCCCCAATTAGGTACAGATACGCAGTATTTT. The complete variable domain, with remaining parts taken from reference TRBV28 and TRBJ2-3, reads DVKVTQSSRYLVKRTGEKVFLECVQDMDHENMFWYRQDPGLGLRLIYFSYDVKMKEKGDIPEGYSVSREKKERFSLILESASTNQTSMYLCASSFLLRLPQLGTDTQYFGPGTRLTVL.

The rearrangement joins TRBV28 to TRBJ1-1; TRBD1 agrees at 10 bases. Germline V gives CDR1 MDHEN, CDR2 SYDVKM. J was trimmed by 1 base and V by 5 bases; bases with no gene match: 13. The CDR3 has 18 residues. The CDR3 region is CASSPALRDRGKNTEAFF. The CDR3 region has the DNA TGTGCCAGCAGTCCGGCTCTCCGGGACAGGGGAAAGAACACTGAAGCTTTCTTT.

The rearrangement joins TRBV28 to TRBJ2-7, with D possibly TRBD1 on 6 matching bases. Germline lookup yields CDR1 MDHEN and CDR2 SYDVKM. The CDR3 is 13 residues long. Trimming took off 0 bases at V and 3 bases at J, with 6 bases between the two ends. CDR3 bases: TGTGCCAGCAGTTTATGGGACAGCTACGAGCAGTACTTC. Translation gives CASSLWDSYEQYF. Based on the CDR3 plus reference TRBV28 and TRBJ2-7, the full variable domain is DVKVTQSSRYLVKRTGEKVFLECVQDMDHENMFWYRQDPGLGLRLIYFSYDVKMKEKGDIPEGYSVSREKKERFSLILESASTNQTSMYLCASSLWDSYEQYFGPGTRLTVT.

The chain carries TRBV4-3 and TRBJ2-5, with D perhaps matching TRBD2 (5 bases). Deletions cut 0 bases from V and 0 bases from J, with 14 bases between. This CDR3 is 17 amino acids long. The germline V gene has CDR1 LGHNA and CDR2 YSLEER. CDR3 protein: CASSQEVGVGYQETQYF. DNA for the CDR3: TGCGCCAGCAGCCAAGAGGTGGGAGTGGGCTACCAAGAGACCCAGTACTTC.

The chain couples TRBV7-9 to TRBJ1-6; 8 bases are a match to TRBD1. This CDR3 spans 16 amino acids. The germline V gene encodes CDR1 SEHNR and CDR2 FQNEAQ (reference sequence). Trimming removed 2 bases from V and 10 bases from J; junction bases left unmatched: 10. The CDR3 loop is CASSLRGDRPLSPLHF. The CDR3 coding sequence is TGTGCCAGCAGCTTAAGAGGGGACAGGCCTTTGTCACCCCTCCACTTT.

This clone is a singleton in its sample. The chain couples TRBV19 to TRBJ2-1; TRBD2 matches at 7 bases. Germline V gene data show CDR1 as LNHDA and CDR2 as SQIVND (reference sequence). This CDR3 has 16 amino acids. Trimming took 7 bases from V and 2 from J; bases not matched to a gene: 11. CDR3 sequence (DNA): TGTGCCAGTACCTCTTTGGCGGGAGTGGCCTACAATGAGCAGTTCTTC. This translates into CASTSLAGVAYNEQFF.

DNA of the CDR3: TGTGCCAGCAGTCACCCAAAGGGACTTTACAATGAGCAGTTCTTC. Its protein product is CASSHPKGLYNEQFF. The chain employs TRBV6-2 or TRBV6-3 and TRBJ2-1; D is perhaps TRBD2 (6 bases). Germline V gene lookup returns CDR1 MNHEY and CDR2 SVGEGT. This CDR3 spans 15 amino acids. Trimming took off 5 bases at V and 4 bases at J, with 15 bases between the two ends.

The rearrangement links TRBV11-2 to TRBJ1-5; D unclear. This CDR3 spans 15 amino acids. Germline V CDR1 and CDR2: SGHAT, FQNNGV. Trimming cost V 0 bases and J 6 bases, with 12 bases left between them. The DNA of the CDR3 is TGTGCCAGCAGCTTAGAGGCGGGGTTTAGTCAGCCCCAGCATTTT. It is translated as CASSLEAGFSQPQHF.

The chain is built from TRBV7-9 and TRBJ2-3; D gene unclear. The V end was cut by 5 bases, the J end by 4 bases, with 10 bases between. Germline loops: CDR1 SEHNR, CDR2 FQNEAQ (reference sequence). The CDR3 runs to 13 residues. The CDR3 region has the DNA TGTGCCAGCAGCATCGCGGCGGCAGATACGCAGTATTTT. It translates to CASSIAAADTQYF. The whole variable domain, filled in from reference TRBV7-9 and TRBJ2-3, reads DTGVSQNPRHKITKRGQNVTFRCDPISEHNRLYWYRQTLGQGPEFLTYFQNEAQLEKSRLLSDRFSAERPKGSFSTLEIQRTEQGDSAMYLCASSIAAADTQYFGPGTRLTVL.

The chain couples TRBV5-5 to TRBJ2-7; weak D call: TRBD2 (6 bases). Deletions cut 0 bases from V and 6 bases from J, with 16 bases between. The germline V gene encodes CDR1 SGHKS and CDR2 YYEKEE (reference sequence). The CDR3 is 15 amino acids. As DNA, the CDR3 is TGTGCCAGCAGCTTGGCCCCTAGCGCTCGTCTCGAGCAGTACTTC. Residues: CASSLAPSARLEQYF.

V usage is TRBV9 and J usage is TRBJ2-2; 7 nucleotides agree with TRBD1. V trimming: 4 bases; J trimming: 8 bases; junction bases outside the gene matches: 11. The CDR3 extends over 15 amino acids. Germline CDR1 reads SGDLS; CDR2 reads YYNGEE. In nucleotides, the CDR3 is TGTGCCAGCAGCCCCGGGACAGACACGGGGGGGGAGCTGTTTTTT. Protein product: CASSPGTDTGGELFF.

This sequence joins TRBV28 and TRBJ2-2; possibly TRBD2 for D (7 bases). V lost 1 base and J lost 4, with 16 bases in between. The CDR3 extends over 17 amino acids. Germline values: CDR1 MDHEN, CDR2 SYDVKM. The CDR3 bases are TGTGCCAGCAGTTTATTAACGGGGGGCGCAGGCACCGGGGAGCTGTTTTTT. This sequence encodes CASSLLTGGAGTGELFF. Drawing the rest from reference TRBV28 and TRBJ2-2, the complete variable domain is DVKVTQSSRYLVKRTGEKVFLECVQDMDHENMFWYRQDPGLGLRLIYFSYDVKMKEKGDIPEGYSVSREKKERFSLILESASTNQTSMYLCASSLLTGGAGTGELFFGEGSRLTVL.

This clone was found a few times. V usage is TRBV9 and J usage is TRBJ2-1; 10 bases fit TRBD2. CDR1 is SGDLS and CDR2 is YYNGEE in the germline V gene. The CDR3 runs to 15 residues. Trimming cost V 3 bases and J 5 bases; bases outside gene matches: 5. CDR3 residues: CASSASGSKNNEQFF. CDR3 coding DNA: TGTGCCAGCAGCGCTAGCGGGAGTAAGAACAATGAGCAGTTCTTC.

The rearrangement uses TRBV4-3 and TRBJ2-2, with 11 bases matching TRBD2. V lost 4 bases and J lost 5; bases outside the gene matches: 3. Germline values: CDR1 LGHNA, CDR2 YSLEER. The CDR3 covers 15 residues. In DNA, the CDR3 is TGCGCCAGCAGCCTGGGACTAGCGGATACCGGGGAGCTGTTTTTT. This translates into CASSLGLADTGELFF.

The chain links TRBV5-3 to TRBJ2-3; 7 bases are shared with TRBD1. TRBV5-3 counts as an open reading frame of uncertain function. The CDR3 is 15 amino acids. Unmatched junction bases numbered 10, after V lost 4 bases and J lost 5 bases. Here the CDR3 reads CARSQDRNRVDTQYF. DNA for the CDR3: TGTGCCAGAAGCCAGGACAGGAACCGGGTAGATACGCAGTATTTT.

The V call is TRBV7-2, the J call TRBJ2-7, with D possibly being TRBD2 (6 bases). This CDR3 has 14 amino acids. CDR1 and CDR2 from the germline V gene are SGHTA and FQGNSA. The germline V and J ends were trimmed by 5 bases and 0 bases, with 11 bases remaining between them. CDR3 DNA: TGTGCCAGCAGCACCATCGGGGGCTCCTACGAGCAGTACTTC. It translates to CASSTIGGSYEQYF.

This rearrangement joins TRBV6-5 to TRBJ1-6; possibly TRBD1 for D (6 bases). V was cut by 5 bases and J by 10 bases, with 12 bases left in between. The CDR3 spans 13 residues. Looked up from germline, CDR1 is MNHEY and CDR2 is SVGAGI. The CDR3 DNA follows: TGTGCCAGCAGTACAGGGAAGGGGTCACCCCTCCACTTT. As protein: CASSTGKGSPLHF.